A selection of T cell receptor beta chains follows, all from one sample in a study of technical replicates of blood from several donors. Here immunoSEQ multiplex PCR was the method, and the copy in TCRdb shows in-frame clones only, minus some. The table shows some 80,000 clones, with about 96% occurring only once. Sequenced: T cells isolated from PBMCs. These TCRs come from a human donor in good health. Both conserved end residues are part of each CDR3. The order of the fields is clone size, V gene, D gene, J gene, CDR3 protein, CDR3 DNA. The D gene is left open where the match is weak. Part of the rows lack a size; the others show once, few, many or a class for expanded clones.

NA,TRBV27,TRBD2,TRBJ2-7,CASSLAGEAIEQYF,TGTGCCAGCAGTTTAGCGGGAGAGGCGATCGAGCAGTACTTC
NA,TRBV7-6,TRBD1,TRBJ1-2,CASSAASGRQGAGYGYTF,TGTGCCAGCAGCGCCGCATCGGGGCGACAGGGGGCAGGCTATGGCTACACCTTC
once,TRBV4-3,NA,TRBJ2-1,CASSRKLQGNYNEQFF,TGCGCCAGCAGCCGCAAACTTCAGGGAAACTACAATGAGCAGTTCTTC
NA,TRBV6-5,NA,TRBJ2-2,CASSSQGNTGELFF,TGTGCCAGCAGTTCGCAGGGAAACACCGGGGAGCTGTTTTTT
once,TRBV7-3,TRBD2,TRBJ2-2,CASSLTGGGTGELFF,TGTGCCAGCAGCTTGACGGGAGGGGGCACCGGGGAGCTGTTTTTT
NA,TRBV5-1,NA,TRBJ2-1,CASSLYRLAEQFF,TGCGCCAGCAGCCTATATCGACTGGCAGAGCAGTTCTTC
NA,TRBV6-5,NA,TRBJ2-1,CASSYYGGTYNEQFF,TGTGCCAGCAGTTACTACGGGGGTACCTACAATGAGCAGTTCTTC
NA,TRBV11-3,TRBD2,TRBJ2-7,CASSLGDRREWIHEQYF,TGTGCCAGCAGCTTAGGTGACCGGCGGGAGTGGATCCACGAGCAGTACTTC
NA,TRBV18,NA,TRBJ2-7,CASSPNTVTPYEQYF,TGTGCCAGCTCACCGAACACAGTTACCCCCTACGAGCAGTACTTC
NA,TRBV4-1,NA,TRBJ1-4,CASSASVATNEKLFF,TGCGCCAGCAGTGCATCAGTTGCAACTAATGAAAAACTGTTTTTT
NA,TRBV2,NA,TRBJ1-5,CASDEGGRQPQHF,TGTGCCAGCGACGAGGGAGGCCGACAGCCCCAGCATTTT
NA,TRBV4-1,NA,TRBJ2-7,CASSQVAPQGSYEQYF,TGCGCCAGCAGCCAAGTAGCCCCTCAGGGCTCCTACGAGCAGTACTTC
NA,TRBV5-1,NA,TRBJ1-1,CASSLRVSGYTEAFF,TGCGCCAGCAGCTTGCGGGTCTCGGGTTACACTGAAGCTTTCTTT
NA,TRBV2,TRBD1,TRBJ1-1,CASSGRLQGRTEAFF,TGTGCCAGCAGTGGGAGGTTACAGGGGAGGACTGAAGCTTTCTTT
NA,TRBV18,NA,TRBJ2-3,CASSPQDRIGLTDTQYF,TGTGCCAGCTCACCTCAAGACAGGATAGGGCTCACAGATACGCAGTATTTT
NA,TRBV7-9,NA,TRBJ1-2,CASSLVKDRGGYTF,TGTGCCAGCAGCTTAGTAAAGGACAGAGGAGGCTACACCTTC
NA,TRBV7-9,NA,TRBJ1-4,CASSRTVTNEKLFF,TGTGCCAGCAGCCGGACAGTAACTAATGAAAAACTGTTTTTT
NA,TRBV10-1,NA,TRBJ1-3,CASSGQRAPGNTIYF,TGCGCCAGCAGTGGGCAGCGGGCCCCTGGAAACACCATATATTTT
NA,TRBV5-6,TRBD2,TRBJ2-7,CASSLGLAGAYEQYF,TGTGCCAGCAGCCTGGGCCTAGCGGGAGCCTACGAGCAGTACTTC
NA,TRBV6-5,TRBD1,TRBJ2-7,CASRIQGVANQQYF,TGTGCCAGCCGGATCCAGGGGGTCGCGAATCAGCAGTACTTC
NA,TRBV13,TRBD2,TRBJ2-1,CASSAWTSGSNEQFF,TGTGCCAGCAGCGCCTGGACTAGCGGGAGTAATGAGCAGTTCTTC
NA,TRBV5-1,TRBD1,TRBJ1-4,CASSAMGQGNEKLFF,TGCGCCAGCAGCGCTATGGGACAGGGAAACGAAAAACTGTTTTTT
NA,TRBV7-6,NA,TRBJ2-7,CASSFLTSNEQYF,TGTGCCAGCAGCTTCCTGACTAGTAACGAGCAGTACTTC
NA,TRBV6-6,TRBD2,TRBJ2-3,CASSYWQGGADTQYF,TGTGCCAGCAGTTACTGGCAGGGAGGGGCAGATACGCAGTATTTT
NA,TRBV7-2,NA,TRBJ1-2,CASSLERGYGYTF,TGTGCCAGCAGCTTAGAACGGGGATATGGCTACACCTTC
NA,TRBV6-5,TRBD1,TRBJ1-2,CASSRTGESGYTF,TGTGCCAGCAGTCGGACAGGGGAGTCAGGCTACACCTTC
NA,TRBV7-8,TRBD2,TRBJ2-1,CASSLTSGRNNEQFF,TGTGCCAGCAGCCTTACTAGCGGGAGAAACAATGAGCAGTTCTTC
once,TRBV6-6,TRBD1,TRBJ2-7,CASSYKDRFYEQYF,TGTGCCAGCAGTTACAAGGACAGGTTCTACGAGCAGTACTTC
NA,TRBV5-5,NA,TRBJ2-5,CASSLKETQYF,TGTGCCAGCAGCCTTAAAGAGACCCAGTACTTC
once,TRBV7-2,NA,TRBJ2-2,CASSLVPGVRTGELFF,TGTGCCAGCAGCTTAGTGCCGGGAGTAAGGACCGGGGAGCTGTTTTTT
NA,TRBV7-9,TRBD2,TRBJ2-5,CAIHGERGQETQYF,TGTGCCATCCATGGGGAGCGGGGCCAAGAGACCCAGTACTTC
NA,TRBV30,NA,TRBJ1-5,CAWSGQGRTQPQHF,TGTGCCTGGAGCGGACAAGGTCGAACTCAGCCCCAGCATTTT
NA,TRBV2,NA,TRBJ1-1,CAGTQRPLNTEAFF,TGTGCCGGTACACAGAGACCGTTGAACACTGAAGCTTTCTTT
NA,TRBV14,NA,TRBJ2-1,CASSQLGNEQFF,TGTGCCAGCAGCCAACTCGGGAATGAGCAGTTCTTC
once,TRBV19,NA,TRBJ2-1,CASSGGHTSSYNEQFF,TGTGCCAGTAGTGGGGGACACACGTCCTCCTACAATGAGCAGTTCTTC
NA,TRBV9,NA,TRBJ2-3,CASHDSDTDTQYF,TGTGCCAGCCATGACAGTGACACAGATACGCAGTATTTT
NA,TRBV4-3,TRBD1,TRBJ1-1,CASSHLLDRDPEAFF,TGCGCCAGCAGCCATCTTTTGGACAGGGACCCTGAAGCTTTCTTT
NA,TRBV9,TRBD2,TRBJ2-5,CASSDRGLAGGLWVTQYF,TGTGCCAGCAGCGATAGAGGACTAGCGGGAGGGCTGTGGGTGACCCAGTACTTC
NA,TRBV5-1,TRBD2,TRBJ2-7,CASSLGGSSYEQYF,TGCGCCAGCAGCTTGGGCGGGAGCTCCTACGAGCAGTACTTC
NA,TRBV7-9,NA,TRBJ1-2,CASSPRDIYGYTF,TGTGCCAGCAGCCCCCGGGACATCTATGGCTACACCTTC
NA,TRBV28,TRBD1,TRBJ1-1,CASSSPGQLNTEAFF,TGTGCCAGCAGTTCCCCGGGACAGCTAAACACTGAAGCTTTCTTT
NA,TRBV29-1,NA,TRBJ1-2,CSHPGYTF,TGCAGCCATCCTGGCTACACCTTC
NA,TRBV7-2,NA,TRBJ2-7,CASSPRGGEQYF,TGTGCCAGCAGCCCCCGAGGGGGAGAGCAGTACTTC
NA,TRBV6-1,NA,TRBJ1-1,CATFVTEAFF,TGTGCCACCTTCGTCACTGAAGCTTTCTTT
NA,TRBV7-9,NA,TRBJ1-2,CASSWTRDTSYGYTF,TGTGCCAGCAGCTGGACACGGGACACATCCTATGGCTACACCTTC
once,TRBV14,TRBD2,TRBJ2-7,CASRSTRGLSYEQYF,TGTGCCAGCAGATCAACGCGGGGGTTGTCCTACGAGCAGTACTTC
once,TRBV25-1,NA,TRBJ2-3,CASSEFEGGTDTQYF,TGTGCCAGCAGTGAATTTGAGGGAGGAACAGATACGCAGTATTTT
NA,TRBV7-9,TRBD1,TRBJ1-4,CASSSRPGGIEKLFF,TGTGCCAGCAGCTCCCGGCCAGGGGGCATTGAAAAACTGTTTTTT